This TCR beta chain derives from a study of cytomegalovirus exposure and HLA in healthy donors. Study-level points and caveats: Cytomegalovirus-associated TCR beta chains were listed, numbering 150 to 200.

The data were produced by immunoSEQ multiplex PCR, yet TCRdb's version contains in-frame clones alone and is incomplete. The sample comprises over 100,000 clones, 88% of which are singletons, and around 2.1% rests with the top ten. This CDR3 is built from 13 residues. Trimming removed 8 bases from V and 0 bases from J, with 7 bases in between. The V gene's germline CDR1 is SNHLY and CDR2 FYNNEI. Turning to this clone: No antigen is known for it.

Sequenced input: PBMCs. The receptor was isolated from a young woman in good health and CMV-seronegative. The chain uses TRBV2 and TRBJ1-4; no firm D call. CDR3 bases: TGTGCCAGCCTTTCCGCAACTAATGAAAAACTGTTTTTT. It encodes CASLSATNEKLFF.